A selection of T cell receptor beta chains follows, all from one sample in a study of cytomegalovirus exposure and HLA in healthy donors. Sequencing used immunoSEQ multiplex PCR; TCRdb keeps in-frame clones, though not all of them. The sample yields about 60,000 clones, 70% seen once. The sequencing input was PBMCs. These receptors all come from a woman aged 60 to 75 in good health and CMV-seropositive. Each CDR3 is given with its conserved first and last residue. The D gene is left open where the match is weak. Clone size, where shown, is once, few, many, or a class for clones that have expanded.

>NA|NA|TRBV5-1|TRBJ1-4
CASKEEPGGEKLFF
TGCGCCAGCAAGGAGGAACCCGGCGGGGAAAAACTGTTTTTT
>NA|NA|TRBV7-9|TRBJ1-6
CASSLVGSGDSPLHF
TGTGCCAGCAGCTTAGTTGGGTCAGGCGATTCACCCCTCCACTTT
>TRBD1|NA|TRBV19|TRBJ1-1
CASRTTGGGGRAEAFF
TGTGCCAGTAGGACTACAGGGGGCGGAGGTCGTGCTGAAGCTTTCTTT
>NA|few|TRBV4-3|TRBJ2-1
CASSRSGGRYNEQFF
TGCGCCAGCAGCCGGTCGGGGGGCCGTTACAATGAGCAGTTCTTC
>NA|NA|TRBV5-6|TRBJ1-3
CASSLDWGDGNTIYF
TGTGCCAGCAGCTTGGACTGGGGGGATGGAAACACCATATATTTT
>NA|NA|TRBV2|TRBJ1-1
CASMVRENTEAFF
TGTGCCAGCATGGTCAGGGAGAACACTGAAGCTTTCTTT
>NA|NA|TRBV7-2|TRBJ1-2
CASSFGYYGYTF
TGTGCCAGCAGCTTCGGGTACTATGGCTACACCTTC
>TRBD2|NA|TRBV19|TRBJ2-1
CASSINPSSGRDEQFF
TGTGCCAGTAGTATAAACCCCTCTAGCGGGAGGGATGAGCAGTTCTTC
>NA|NA|TRBV18|TRBJ1-1
CASSPREGSTEAFF
TGTGCCAGCTCACCACGGGAGGGGAGCACTGAAGCTTTCTTT
>NA|few|TRBV11-2|TRBJ1-1
CASSRTQVLDTEAFF
TGTGCCAGCAGCCGTACCCAGGTCCTTGACACTGAAGCTTTCTTT
>TRBD2|few|TRBV14|TRBJ2-3
CASSPLAFGLAGATDTQYF
TGTGCCAGCAGTCCCCTAGCGTTCGGACTAGCGGGGGCCACAGATACGCAGTATTTT
>NA|few|TRBV11-2|TRBJ1-4
CASSLGDMREKLFF
TGTGCCAGCAGCTTAGGGGACATGAGGGAAAAACTGTTTTTT
>TRBD2|NA|TRBV7-9|TRBJ2-1
CASGSTSGGVDEQFF
TGTGCCAGCGGATCGACTAGCGGGGGGGTAGATGAGCAGTTCTTC
>TRBD1|NA|TRBV9|TRBJ1-2
CASSMDRDREGYTF
TGTGCCAGCAGCATGGACAGGGACCGGGAAGGCTACACCTTC
>TRBD1|NA|TRBV6-5|TRBJ1-1
CASSYQMRGPGAEAFF
TGTGCCAGCAGTTACCAGATGAGGGGGCCCGGGGCTGAAGCTTTCTTT
>NA|NA|TRBV30|TRBJ1-1
CAWSIQENTEAFF
TGTGCCTGGAGTATACAGGAGAACACTGAAGCTTTCTTT
>TRBD1|NA|TRBV2|TRBJ2-5
CASSDPGQGSETQYF
TGTGCCAGCAGTGATCCGGGACAGGGATCAGAGACCCAGTACTTC
>NA|NA|TRBV6-5|TRBJ2-7
CASRRVSYEQYF
TGTGCCAGCAGGAGGGTCTCCTACGAGCAGTACTTC
>NA|NA|TRBV5-1|TRBJ2-7
CASSLLLSGEQYF
TGCGCCAGCAGCTTGCTTCTAAGTGGCGAGCAGTACTTC
>TRBD1|NA|TRBV5-1|TRBJ2-3
CASSADRGDTDTQYF
TGCGCCAGCAGCGCGGACAGGGGGGACACAGATACGCAGTATTTT
>NA|NA|TRBV30|TRBJ1-5
CAWIRQAKSAQHF
TGTGCCTGGATTCGACAGGCCAAATCAGCCCAGCATTTT
>NA|NA|TRBV2|TRBJ1-4
CASSGGLSEKLFF
TGTGCCAGCAGCGGCGGACTGAGTGAAAAACTGTTTTTT
>TRBD1|NA|TRBV7-2|TRBJ1-6
CASSSGQGGSPLHF
TGTGCCAGCAGCTCGGGACAGGGGGGCTCACCCCTCCACTTT
>NA|NA|TRBV10-3|TRBJ1-1
CAISEGPWNTEAFF
TGTGCCATCAGTGAGGGGCCATGGAACACTGAAGCTTTCTTT
>NA|few|TRBV2|TRBJ1-1
CASSEASGRVLTEAFF
TGTGCCAGCAGTGAAGCCTCGGGCAGGGTATTGACTGAAGCTTTCTTT
>TRBD1|NA|TRBV5-5|TRBJ1-6
CASSPSGGMDSPLHF
TGTGCCAGCAGCCCCTCAGGGGGCATGGATTCACCCCTCCACTTT
>TRBD1|NA|TRBV5-4|TRBJ1-1
CASSLQGERTEAFF
TGCGCCAGCAGCTTGCAGGGGGAGCGGACTGAAGCTTTCTTT
>TRBD1|NA|TRBV9|TRBJ1-5
CASSEWGQGDQPQHF
TGTGCCAGCAGCGAGTGGGGACAGGGGGATCAGCCCCAGCATTTT
>TRBD2|NA|TRBV4-1|TRBJ2-2
CASSLLAGTNTGELFF
TGCGCCAGCAGCCTACTAGCGGGGACGAACACCGGGGAGCTGTTTTTT
>TRBD1|NA|TRBV28|TRBJ1-6
CASSLTGKSSSPLHF
TGTGCCAGCAGTTTGACAGGGAAGTCTAGTTCACCCCTCCACTTT
>TRBD1|NA|TRBV7-9|TRBJ1-1
CASSRGTGVNTEAFF
TGTGCCAGCAGCCGGGGGACAGGAGTAAACACTGAAGCTTTCTTT
>NA|once|TRBV5-6|TRBJ1-2
CASSLETERTLYGYTF
TGTGCCAGCAGCTTGGAAACAGAAAGAACTCTCTATGGCTACACCTTC
>TRBD1|NA|TRBV10-3|TRBJ1-1
CAIRDRGETEAFF
TGTGCCATCAGGGACAGGGGAGAGACTGAAGCTTTCTTT
>TRBD2|few|TRBV7-9|TRBJ2-7
CSSSYGTSGGYEQYF
TGTTCCAGCAGCTATGGGACTAGCGGGGGCTACGAGCAGTACTTC
>NA|NA|TRBV19|TRBJ2-7
CASSIGHEAYEQYF
TGTGCCAGTAGTATTGGACATGAAGCCTACGAGCAGTACTTC
>NA|NA|TRBV9|TRBJ2-2
CASSPGQFKGELFF
TGTGCCAGCAGCCCTGGACAGTTTAAAGGGGAGCTGTTTTTT
>NA|NA|TRBV27|TRBJ1-5
CASSLGGRGYQPQHF
TGTGCCAGCAGTTTGGGAGGGCGCGGGTATCAGCCCCAGCATTTT
>NA|NA|TRBV6-5|TRBJ2-2
CASSYSQGPFPGELFF
TGTGCCAGCAGTTATTCCCAGGGGCCTTTTCCCGGGGAGCTGTTTTTT
>NA|NA|TRBV2|TRBJ1-1
CASDIGGFGTEAFF
TGTGCCAGCGATATTGGAGGGTTCGGCACTGAAGCTTTCTTT
>TRBD2|NA|TRBV6-1|TRBJ2-1
CASRRGVGSYNEQFF
TGTGCCAGCCGTCGGGGGGTTGGGTCCTACAATGAGCAGTTCTTC
>NA|few|TRBV7-2|TRBJ1-5
CASSFQQGSANQPQHF
TGTGCCAGCAGCTTTCAACAGGGAAGTGCCAATCAGCCCCAGCATTTT
>NA|few|TRBV6-5|TRBJ2-7
CASSLSRGGLNEQYF
TGTGCCAGCAGTTTGTCGAGGGGGGGCCTCAACGAGCAGTACTTC
>TRBD1|NA|TRBV6-5|TRBJ1-1
CASSYVDRANTEAFF
TGTGCCAGCAGTTACGTGGACAGGGCGAACACTGAAGCTTTCTTT
>TRBD1|NA|TRBV19|TRBJ1-4
CASSIRTGAEKLFF
TGTGCCAGTAGTATTAGGACAGGGGCCGAAAAACTGTTTTTT
>TRBD1|NA|TRBV10-3|TRBJ2-7
CAISESVGQGALNEQYF
TGTGCCATCAGTGAGTCCGTCGGCCAGGGGGCGCTCAACGAGCAGTACTTC
>TRBD1|NA|TRBV10-3|TRBJ2-2
CAISERGQGNTGELFF
TGTGCCATCAGTGAGCGCGGACAGGGGAACACCGGGGAGCTGTTTTTT
>NA|NA|TRBV18|TRBJ2-3
CASSPSRGDTDTQYF
TGTGCCAGCTCACCAAGCCGCGGGGACACAGATACGCAGTATTTT
>NA|NA|TRBV19|TRBJ1-1
CASSMIDSTEAFF
TGTGCCAGTAGTATGATAGACAGCACTGAAGCTTTCTTT